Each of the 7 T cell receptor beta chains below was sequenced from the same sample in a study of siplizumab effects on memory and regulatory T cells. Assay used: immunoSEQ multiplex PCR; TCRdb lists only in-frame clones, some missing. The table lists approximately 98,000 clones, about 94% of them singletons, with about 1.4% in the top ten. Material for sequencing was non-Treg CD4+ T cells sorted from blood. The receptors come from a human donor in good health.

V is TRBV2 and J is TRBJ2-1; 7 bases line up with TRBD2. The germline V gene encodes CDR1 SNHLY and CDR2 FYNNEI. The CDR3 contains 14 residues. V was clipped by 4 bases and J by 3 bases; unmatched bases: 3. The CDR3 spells CASSGQRGYNEQFF. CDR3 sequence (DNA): TGTGCCAGCAGTGGCCAGCGGGGCTACAATGAGCAGTTCTTC.

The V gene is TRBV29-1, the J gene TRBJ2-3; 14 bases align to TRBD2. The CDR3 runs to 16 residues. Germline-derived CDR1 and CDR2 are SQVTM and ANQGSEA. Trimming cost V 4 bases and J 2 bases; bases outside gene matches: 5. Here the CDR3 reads CSVAGTSGRATDTQYF. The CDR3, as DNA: TGCAGCGTTGCGGGGACTAGCGGGAGAGCCACAGATACGCAGTATTTT.

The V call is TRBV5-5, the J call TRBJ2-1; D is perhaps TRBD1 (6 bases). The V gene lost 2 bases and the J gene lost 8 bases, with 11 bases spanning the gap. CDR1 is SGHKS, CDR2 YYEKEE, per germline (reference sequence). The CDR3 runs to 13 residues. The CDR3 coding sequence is TGTGCCAGCAGCTTCGTCAGGGGCGATGAGCAGTTCTTC. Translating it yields CASSFVRGDEQFF.

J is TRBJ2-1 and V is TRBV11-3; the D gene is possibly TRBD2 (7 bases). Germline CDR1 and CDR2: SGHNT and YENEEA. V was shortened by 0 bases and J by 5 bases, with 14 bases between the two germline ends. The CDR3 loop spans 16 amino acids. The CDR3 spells CASSLDLRGGNNEQFF. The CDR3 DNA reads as TGTGCCAGCAGCTTAGATTTAAGGGGGGGGAACAATGAGCAGTTCTTC.

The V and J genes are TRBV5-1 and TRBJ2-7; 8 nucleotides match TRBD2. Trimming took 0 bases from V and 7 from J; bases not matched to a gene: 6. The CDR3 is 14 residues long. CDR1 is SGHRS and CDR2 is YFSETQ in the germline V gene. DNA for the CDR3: TGCGCCAGCAGCTTGGCCGTGTCTAGCGGGGAGCAGTACTTC. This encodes CASSLAVSSGEQYF.

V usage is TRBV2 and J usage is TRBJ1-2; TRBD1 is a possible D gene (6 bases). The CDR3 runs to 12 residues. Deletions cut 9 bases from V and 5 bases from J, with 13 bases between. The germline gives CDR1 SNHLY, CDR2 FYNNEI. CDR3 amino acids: CASRGGGYGYTF. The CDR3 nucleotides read TGTGCCAGTCGAGGAGGGGGGTATGGCTACACCTTC.

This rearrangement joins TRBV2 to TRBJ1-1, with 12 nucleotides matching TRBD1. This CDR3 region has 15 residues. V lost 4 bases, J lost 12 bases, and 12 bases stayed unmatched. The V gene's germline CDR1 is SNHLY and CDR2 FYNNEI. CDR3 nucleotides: TGTGCCAGCAGTGGGGACAGGGGGCTTACGGCAAAACCTTTCTTT. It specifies CASSGDRGLTAKPFF.